The 15 T cell receptor beta chains given below trace back to one sample, sequenced in a study of vaccination effects on CD4 cells after COVID-19. Sequencing used immunoSEQ multiplex PCR; TCRdb keeps in-frame clones, though not all of them. The table has about 24,000 clones, roughly 73% seen once. These TCRs are of unknown antigen specificity. Expansion with viral peptide pools was applied to antigen-specific CD4+ T cells by the ViraFEST assay prior to sequencing. Researchers isolated CD4+ T cells once about eleven days of culture had elapsed. Participants got two doses of BNT162b2 or mRNA-1273 vaccine. The starting material was CD4+ T cells from PBMCs cultured with HCoV-NL63 spike peptides, obtained after COVID-19 vaccination. These TCRs come from a human donor who received a COVID-19 vaccine.

V gene TRBV27 combines with J gene TRBJ2-3; D is undetermined. The germline gives CDR1 MNHEY, CDR2 SMNVEV (reference sequence). This CDR3 has 17 residues. Trimming cost V 2 bases and J 1 base, with 16 bases left between them. In DNA form, the CDR3 reads TGTGCCAGCAGTTTAAGTTTAGTAGGCTACCGCACAGATACGCAGTATTTT. This gives the protein CASSLSLVGYRTDTQYF.

Regarding this clone: The junction departs from the called germline gene at one end, perhaps through a read error. Other DNA sequences of this sample code for an identical CDR3. The rearrangement uses TRBV6-2 or TRBV6-3 and TRBJ1-5; D is uncertain. Germline lookup yields CDR1 MNHEY and CDR2 SVGEGT. The CDR3 extends over 15 amino acids. The CDR3 DNA reads as TGTGCTAGCACCCCAGGACCGGTTAGCAATCAGCCCCAGCATTTT. It translates to CASTPGPVSNQPQHF.

A few counts support this clone. This chain connects TRBV30 to TRBJ1-2; D unresolved. The germline V gene encodes CDR1 GTSNPN and CDR2 SVGIG (reference sequence). Trimming took 5 bases from V and 3 from J, leaving 19 bases between them. This CDR3 contains 15 residues. CDR3 nucleotides: TGTGCCTGGCGGCAAGTCCTTGGGGTTGACTATGGCTACACCTTC. Protein product: CAWRQVLGVDYGYTF.

This chain uses TRBV6-1 with TRBJ1-5, with D uncertain. Germline V lookup: CDR1 MNHNS, CDR2 SASEGT. Trimming pared 4 bases from V and 0 bases from J, leaving 13 bases between. This CDR3 is 16 amino acids long. CDR3 amino acids: CASSAETPYSNQPQHF. For the CDR3, the DNA is TGTGCCAGCAGTGCTGAGACGCCTTATAGCAATCAGCCCCAGCATTTT.

The rearrangement uses TRBV6-2 or TRBV6-3 and TRBJ2-1, with TRBD2 matching 14 bases. The V and J ends lost 3 bases and 0 bases, in that order; junction bases with no gene match: 10. This CDR3 spans 20 amino acids. From germline, CDR1 is MNHEY and CDR2 SVGEGT. CDR3 bases: TGTGCCAGCAGTTATCCCCGGACTAGCGGGGGGTCGAGCTCCTACAATGAGCAGTTCTTC. This gives the protein CASSYPRTSGGSSSYNEQFF.

This clone was counted once. The chain employs TRBV11-3 and TRBJ2-1; tentatively, D is TRBD1 or TRBD2 (5 bases each). Germline V gene sequence: CDR1 SGHNT, CDR2 YENEEA. V gave up 3 bases and J gave up 9 bases, with 24 bases separating them. This CDR3 region has 17 residues. This CDR3 is CASSFSVFGTSRSEQFF. In nucleotides, the CDR3 is TGTGCCAGCAGCTTCTCGGTTTTCGGGACCTCCCGTTCTGAGCAGTTCTTC.

This chain connects TRBV4-3 to TRBJ2-7, with D perhaps TRBD1 or TRBD2 (6 bases each). The germline V gene has CDR1 LGHNA and CDR2 YSLEER. The CDR3 has 15 amino acids. Trimming removed 4 bases at V and 2 bases at J, with 15 bases between. The CDR3 nucleotides read TGCGCCAGCAGCCGAGGGGGGCAGGGACCCTACGAGCAGTACTTC. Amino acids: CASSRGGQGPYEQYF.

This rearrangement joins TRBV4-1 to TRBJ2-2; tentatively, D is TRBD1 or TRBD2 (6 bases each). This CDR3 spans 16 amino acids. Trimming took 3 bases from V and 5 from J, leaving 16 bases between them. Per the germline V gene, CDR1 is MGHRA and CDR2 is YSYEKL. CDR3: CASSHGGYLGTGELFF. In DNA form, the CDR3 reads TGCGCCAGCAGCCACGGGGGCTACCTTGGGACCGGGGAGCTGTTTTTT.

The chain carries TRBV5-1 and TRBJ2-1, with TRBD2 matching 11 bases. The CDR3 covers 16 residues. CDR1 and CDR2 from the germline V gene are SGHRS and YFSETQ. V lost 3 bases and J lost 7; bases outside the gene matches: 9. In DNA form, the CDR3 reads TGCGCCAGCAGCTGGATGTTAGCGGGAGGGTATAATGAGCAGTTCTTC. Its translation: CASSWMLAGGYNEQFF.

The rearrangement links TRBV7-9 to TRBJ1-6, with 9 nucleotides matching TRBD1. Looked up from germline, CDR1 is SEHNR and CDR2 is FQNEAQ (reference sequence). The junction had 4 bases not matched to a gene; V was cut back by 1 base and J by 9 bases. This CDR3 contains 15 residues. CDR3 in amino acids: CASSLGDRGGSPLHF. The CDR3 coding sequence is TGTGCCAGCAGCTTAGGTGACAGGGGGGGTTCACCCCTCCACTTT. The full variable domain, in which reference TRBV7-9 and TRBJ1-6 provide the parts outside the CDR3, is DTGVSQNPRHKITKRGQNVTFRCDPISEHNRLYWYRQTLGQGPEFLTYFQNEAQLEKSRLLSDRFSAERPKGSFSTLEIQRTEQGDSAMYLCASSLGDRGGSPLHFGNGTRLTVT.

The genes are TRBV6-2 or TRBV6-3 and TRBJ1-2; D unclear. The V gene's germline CDR1 is MNHEY and CDR2 SVGEGT. Trimming left V 5 bases short and J 4 bases short, with 11 bases between. The CDR3 has 13 residues. The CDR3 coding sequence is TGTGCCAGCAGTACCGAAATTTTCTATGGCTACACCTTC. Its protein is CASSTEIFYGYTF.

This clone was seen a handful of times. This chain joins TRBV3-1 (or the pseudogene TRBV3-2) and TRBJ2-1; D is perhaps TRBD2 (6 bases). CDR1 and CDR2 (germline): LGHDT, YNNKEL (reference sequence). The CDR3 covers 14 residues. Between the trimmed V and J ends, which lost 2 bases and 9 bases, there was a span of 14 bases. The CDR3 loop is CASSQMQAAGEQFF. The CDR3 coding sequence is TGTGCCAGCAGCCAAATGCAGGCAGCGGGTGAGCAGTTCTTC.

This chain joins TRBV24-1 and TRBJ2-3; possibly TRBD1 for D (5 bases). The germline CDR1 and CDR2 sequences are KGHDR and SFDVKD. The ends were cut back, 3 bases at V and 4 bases at J, with 13 bases in the middle. The CDR3 sequence is 15 residues long. For the CDR3, the DNA is TGTGCCACCAGTGATCCCAGCAGGGTGGCAGATACGCAGTATTTT. As protein: CATSDPSRVADTQYF.

V and J are TRBV5-1 and TRBJ1-1, with a weak D call TRBD1 (5 bases). This CDR3 is built from 12 residues. Trimming stripped 4 bases from V and 1 base from J, with 5 bases between. Germline V lookup: CDR1 SGHRS, CDR2 YFSETQ. CDR3: CASSQGNTEAFF. The CDR3 coding sequence is TGCGCCAGCAGCCAGGGGAACACTGAAGCTTTCTTT. Using reference TRBV5-1 and TRBJ1-1 for the parts outside the CDR3, the full variable domain is KAGVTQTPRYLIKTRGQQVTLSCSPISGHRSVSWYQQTPGQGLQFLFEYFSETQRNKGNFPGRFSGRQFSNSRSEMNVSTLELGDSALYLCASSQGNTEAFFGQGTRLTVV.

V and J are TRBV9 and TRBJ1-2; D ambiguous. Trimming took 3 bases from V and 0 from J, leaving 21 bases between them. CDR1 SGDLS and CDR2 YYNGEE come from the germline V gene. This CDR3 has 18 amino acids. The chain's CDR3 is CASSAHATPNRANYGYTF. The CDR3 bases are TGTGCCAGCAGCGCCCACGCCACCCCAAATCGAGCTAACTATGGCTACACCTTC.